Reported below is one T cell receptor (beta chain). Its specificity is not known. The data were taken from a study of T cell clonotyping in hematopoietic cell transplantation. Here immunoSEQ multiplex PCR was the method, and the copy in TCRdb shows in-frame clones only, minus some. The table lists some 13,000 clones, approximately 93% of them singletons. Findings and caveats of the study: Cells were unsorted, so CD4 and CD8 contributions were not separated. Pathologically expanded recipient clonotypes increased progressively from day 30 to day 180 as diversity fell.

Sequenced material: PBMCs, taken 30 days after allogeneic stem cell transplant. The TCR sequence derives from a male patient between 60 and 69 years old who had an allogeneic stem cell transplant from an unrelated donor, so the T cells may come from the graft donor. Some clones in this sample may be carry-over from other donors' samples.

DNA for the CDR3: TGTGCCAGCAGTTACTCTGAGTCTGGGGAGCTGTTTTTT. This codes for CASSYSESGELFF. The V gene is TRBV6-6, the J gene TRBJ2-2, with D unclear. V lost 0 bases to trimming and J lost 8 bases, with 7 bases between them. The CDR3 has 13 amino acids. Germline CDR1 MNHNY, CDR2 SVGAGI (reference sequence).